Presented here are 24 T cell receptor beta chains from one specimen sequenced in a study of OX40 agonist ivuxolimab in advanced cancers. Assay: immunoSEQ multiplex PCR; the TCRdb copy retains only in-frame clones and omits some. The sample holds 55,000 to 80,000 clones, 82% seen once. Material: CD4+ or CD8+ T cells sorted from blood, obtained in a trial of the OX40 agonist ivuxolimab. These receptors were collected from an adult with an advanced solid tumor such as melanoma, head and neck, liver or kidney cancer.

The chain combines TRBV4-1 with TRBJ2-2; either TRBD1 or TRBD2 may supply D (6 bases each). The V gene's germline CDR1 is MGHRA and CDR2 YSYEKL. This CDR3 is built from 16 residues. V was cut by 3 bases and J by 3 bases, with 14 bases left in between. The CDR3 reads CASSHLGGQHTGELFF. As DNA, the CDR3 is TGCGCCAGCAGCCACCTCGGGGGACAACACACCGGGGAGCTGTTTTTT.

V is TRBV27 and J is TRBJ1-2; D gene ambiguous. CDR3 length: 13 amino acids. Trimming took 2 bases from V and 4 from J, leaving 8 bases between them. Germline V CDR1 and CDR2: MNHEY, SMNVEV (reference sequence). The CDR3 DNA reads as TGTGCCAGCAGTTTACGTAACGGCTATGGCTACACCTTC. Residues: CASSLRNGYGYTF.

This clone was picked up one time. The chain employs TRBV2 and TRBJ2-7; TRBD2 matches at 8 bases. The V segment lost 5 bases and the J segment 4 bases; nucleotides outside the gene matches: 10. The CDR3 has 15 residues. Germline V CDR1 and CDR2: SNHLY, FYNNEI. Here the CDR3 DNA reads TGTGCCAGCAGTACGGGGGGGGCTCCTTCATACGAGCAGTACGTC. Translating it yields CASSTGGAPSYEQYV.

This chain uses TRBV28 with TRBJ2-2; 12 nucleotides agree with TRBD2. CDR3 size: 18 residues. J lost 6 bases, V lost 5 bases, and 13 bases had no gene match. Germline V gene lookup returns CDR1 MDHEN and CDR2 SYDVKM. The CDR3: CASSPGLAGTRSAGELFF. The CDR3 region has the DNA TGTGCCAGCAGTCCTGGACTAGCGGGGACTAGGTCGGCCGGGGAGCTGTTTTTT.

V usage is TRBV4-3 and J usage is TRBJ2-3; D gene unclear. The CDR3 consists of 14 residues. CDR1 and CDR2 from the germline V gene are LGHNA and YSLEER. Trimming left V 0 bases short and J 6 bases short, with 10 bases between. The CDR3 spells CASSQDLAWDTQYF. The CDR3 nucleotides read TGCGCCAGCAGCCAAGACCTGGCGTGGGATACGCAGTATTTT.

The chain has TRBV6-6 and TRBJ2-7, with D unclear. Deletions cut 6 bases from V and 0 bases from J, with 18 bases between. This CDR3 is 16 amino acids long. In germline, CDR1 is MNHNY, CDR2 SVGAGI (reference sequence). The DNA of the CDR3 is TGTGCCAGCAGCACAGTTAGAGTACTGAGCTCCTACGAGCAGTACTTC. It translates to CASSTVRVLSSYEQYF.

The CDR3: CASSTAGNSYEQYF. DNA of the CDR3: TGCGCCAGCAGCACCGCAGGGAACTCCTACGAGCAGTACTTC. This chain links TRBV5-1 with TRBJ2-7; tentative D call: TRBD1 (5 bases). Trimming pared 4 bases from V and 0 bases from J, leaving 11 bases between. The germline V gene encodes CDR1 SGHRS and CDR2 YFSETQ. There are 14 residues in the CDR3.

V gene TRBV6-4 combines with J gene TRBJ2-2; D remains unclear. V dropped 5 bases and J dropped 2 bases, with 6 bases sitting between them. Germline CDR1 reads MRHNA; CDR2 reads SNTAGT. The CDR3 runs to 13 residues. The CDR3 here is CASSTDNTGELFF. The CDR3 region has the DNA TGTGCCAGCAGTACGGACAACACCGGGGAGCTGTTTTTT.

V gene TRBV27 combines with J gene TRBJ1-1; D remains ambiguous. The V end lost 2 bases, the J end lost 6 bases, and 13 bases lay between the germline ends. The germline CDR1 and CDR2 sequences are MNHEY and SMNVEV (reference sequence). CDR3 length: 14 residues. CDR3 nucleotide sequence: TGTGCCAGCAGTTTAAGTTGGACTCAGGCTGAAGCTTTCTTT. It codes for CASSLSWTQAEAFF.

CDR3 residues: CSVGVAGPADTQYF. The CDR3 DNA reads as TGCAGCGTTGGTGTAGCGGGGCCGGCAGATACGCAGTATTTT. The rearrangement links TRBV29-1 to TRBJ2-3; 8 bases agree with TRBD2. This CDR3 has 14 amino acids. Germline assignment: CDR1 SQVTM and CDR2 ANQGSEA. The V and J ends lost 4 bases and 4 bases, in that order; junction bases with no gene match: 7.

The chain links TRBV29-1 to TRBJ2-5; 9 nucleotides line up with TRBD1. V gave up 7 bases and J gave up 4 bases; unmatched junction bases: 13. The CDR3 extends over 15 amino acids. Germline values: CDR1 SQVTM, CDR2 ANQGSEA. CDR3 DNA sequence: TGCAGCGCCGTTACTGACAGGGGGAGAAGAGAGACCCAGTACTTC. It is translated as CSAVTDRGRRETQYF.

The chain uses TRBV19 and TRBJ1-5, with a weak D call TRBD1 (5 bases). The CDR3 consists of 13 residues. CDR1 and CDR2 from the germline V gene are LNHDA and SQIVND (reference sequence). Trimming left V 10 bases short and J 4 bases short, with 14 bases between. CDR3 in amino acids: CATLKGTNQPQHF. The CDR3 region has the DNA TGTGCCACCTTGAAGGGGACGAATCAGCCCCAGCATTTT.

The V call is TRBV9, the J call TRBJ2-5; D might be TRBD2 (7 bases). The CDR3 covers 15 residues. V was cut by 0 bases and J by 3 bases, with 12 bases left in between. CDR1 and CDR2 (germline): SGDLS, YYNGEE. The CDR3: CASSVAGGAEETQYF. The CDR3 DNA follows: TGTGCCAGCAGCGTAGCTGGGGGGGCGGAAGAGACCCAGTACTTC.

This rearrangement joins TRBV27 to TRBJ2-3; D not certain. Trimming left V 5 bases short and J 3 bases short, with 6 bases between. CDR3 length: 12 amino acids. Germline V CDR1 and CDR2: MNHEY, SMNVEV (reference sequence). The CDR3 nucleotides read TGTGCCAGCAGTCAGACGACAGATACGCAGTATTTT. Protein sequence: CASSQTTDTQYF.

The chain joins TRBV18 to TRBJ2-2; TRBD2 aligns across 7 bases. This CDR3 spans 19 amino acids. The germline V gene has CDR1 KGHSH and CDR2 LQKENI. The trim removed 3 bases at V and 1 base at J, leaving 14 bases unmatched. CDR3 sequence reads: CASSPREVGGSRNTGELFF. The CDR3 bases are TGTGCCAGCTCACCCCGCGAGGTCGGCGGGAGTAGGAACACCGGGGAGCTGTTTTTT.

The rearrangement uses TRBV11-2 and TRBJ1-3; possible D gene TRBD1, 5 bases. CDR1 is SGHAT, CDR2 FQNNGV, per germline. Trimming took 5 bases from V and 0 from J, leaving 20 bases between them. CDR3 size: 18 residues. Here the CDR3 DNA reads TGTGCCAGCAGCCTACGGTTTCAGGGCCAGACCTCTGGAAACACCATATATTTT. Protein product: CASSLRFQGQTSGNTIYF.

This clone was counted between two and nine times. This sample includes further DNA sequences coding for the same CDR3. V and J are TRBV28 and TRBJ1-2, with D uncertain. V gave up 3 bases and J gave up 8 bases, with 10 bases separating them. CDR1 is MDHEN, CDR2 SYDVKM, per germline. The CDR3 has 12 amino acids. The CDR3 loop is CASSLGGHGYTF. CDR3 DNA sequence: TGTGCCAGCAGTTTGGGAGGGCACGGCTACACCTTC.

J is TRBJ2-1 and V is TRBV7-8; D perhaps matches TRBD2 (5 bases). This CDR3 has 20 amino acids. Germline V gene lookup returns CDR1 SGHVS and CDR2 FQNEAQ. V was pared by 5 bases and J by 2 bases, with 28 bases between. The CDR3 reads CASSPGTLGAPTNTYNEQFF. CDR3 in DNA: TGTGCCAGCAGCCCCGGAACCTTAGGTGCACCGACTAACACCTACAATGAGCAGTTCTTC.

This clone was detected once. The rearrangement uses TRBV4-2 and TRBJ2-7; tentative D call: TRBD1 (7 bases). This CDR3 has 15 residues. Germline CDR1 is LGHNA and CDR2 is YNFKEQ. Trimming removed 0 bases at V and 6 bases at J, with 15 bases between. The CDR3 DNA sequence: TGTGCCAGCAGCCAAGAAGGCAGGGGGACTTCCGAGCAGTACTTC. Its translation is CASSQEGRGTSEQYF.

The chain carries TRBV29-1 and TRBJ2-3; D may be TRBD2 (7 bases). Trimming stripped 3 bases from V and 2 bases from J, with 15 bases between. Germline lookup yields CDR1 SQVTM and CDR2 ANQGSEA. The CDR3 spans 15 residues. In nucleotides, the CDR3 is TGCAGCGTTGAGTCGGCGGGGGCCATCACAGATACGCAGTATTTT. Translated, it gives CSVESAGAITDTQYF.

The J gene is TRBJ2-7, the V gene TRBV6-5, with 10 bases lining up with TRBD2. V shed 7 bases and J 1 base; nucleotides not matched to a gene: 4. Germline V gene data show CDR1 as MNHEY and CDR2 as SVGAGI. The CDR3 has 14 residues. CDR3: CASIFSGRSYEQYF. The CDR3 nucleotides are TGTGCCAGCATTTTTAGCGGGAGGTCCTACGAGCAGTACTTC.

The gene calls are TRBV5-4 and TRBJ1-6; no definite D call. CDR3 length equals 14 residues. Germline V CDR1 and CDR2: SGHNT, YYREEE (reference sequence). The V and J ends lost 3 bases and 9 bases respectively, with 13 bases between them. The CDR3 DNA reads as TGTGCCAGCAGCTCCCAACCCCCTTTTTCACCCCTCCACTTT. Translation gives CASSSQPPFSPLHF.

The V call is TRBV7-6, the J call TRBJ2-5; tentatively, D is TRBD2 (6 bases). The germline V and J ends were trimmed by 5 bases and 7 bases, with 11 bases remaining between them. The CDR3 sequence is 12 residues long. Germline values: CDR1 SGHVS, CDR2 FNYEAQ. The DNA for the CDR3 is TGTGCCAGCAGCCCACTGGGAGGGACCCAGTACTTC. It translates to CASSPLGGTQYF.

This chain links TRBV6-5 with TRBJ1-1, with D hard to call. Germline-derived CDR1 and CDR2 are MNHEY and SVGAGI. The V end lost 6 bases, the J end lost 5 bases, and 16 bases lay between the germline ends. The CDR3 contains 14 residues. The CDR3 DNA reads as TGTGCCAGCAGCTATAGCCGTCGGAAAACTGAAGCTTTCTTT. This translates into CASSYSRRKTEAFF.